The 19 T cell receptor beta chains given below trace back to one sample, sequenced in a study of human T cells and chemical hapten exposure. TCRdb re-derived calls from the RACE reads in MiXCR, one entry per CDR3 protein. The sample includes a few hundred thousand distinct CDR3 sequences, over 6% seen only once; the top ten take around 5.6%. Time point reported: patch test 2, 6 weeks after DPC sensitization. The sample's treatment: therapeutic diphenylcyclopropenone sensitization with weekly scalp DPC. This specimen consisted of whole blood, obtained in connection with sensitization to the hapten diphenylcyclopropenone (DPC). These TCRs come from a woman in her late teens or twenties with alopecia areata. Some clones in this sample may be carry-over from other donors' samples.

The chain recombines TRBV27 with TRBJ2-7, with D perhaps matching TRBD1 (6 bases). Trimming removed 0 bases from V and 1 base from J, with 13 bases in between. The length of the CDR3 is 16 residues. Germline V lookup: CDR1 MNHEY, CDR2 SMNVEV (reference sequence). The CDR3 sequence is CASSLSGPGVSYEQYF. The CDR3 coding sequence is TGTGCCAGCAGTTTATCGGGGCCAGGGGTTTCCTACGAGCAGTACTTC.

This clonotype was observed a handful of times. The CDR3 DNA follows: TGTGCCAGCATACCACCGAGCCCCGGTAGGCAGGGGGATACGCAGTATTTT. It encodes CASIPPSPGRQGDTQYF. The chain recombines TRBV6-6 with TRBJ2-3; the D gene is possibly TRBD1 (6 bases). Trimming removed 7 bases at V and 6 bases at J, with 26 bases between. Germline V gene lookup returns CDR1 MNHNY and CDR2 SVGAGI (reference sequence). The CDR3 has 17 residues.

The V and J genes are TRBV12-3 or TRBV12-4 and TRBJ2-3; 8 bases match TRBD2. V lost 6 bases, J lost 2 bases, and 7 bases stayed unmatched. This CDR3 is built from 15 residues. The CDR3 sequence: CASSPYSGDTDTQYF. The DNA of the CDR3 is TGTGCCAGCAGCCCGTATAGCGGGGACACAGATACGCAGTATTTT.

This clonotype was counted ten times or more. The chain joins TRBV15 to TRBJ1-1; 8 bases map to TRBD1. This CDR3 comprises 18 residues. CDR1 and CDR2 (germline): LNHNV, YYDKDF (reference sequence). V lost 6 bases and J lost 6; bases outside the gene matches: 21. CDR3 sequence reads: CATRYSRGRFRGLPEAFF. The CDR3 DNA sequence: TGTGCCACCAGGTATAGTCGGGGCAGGTTCAGGGGGCTGCCTGAAGCTTTCTTT.

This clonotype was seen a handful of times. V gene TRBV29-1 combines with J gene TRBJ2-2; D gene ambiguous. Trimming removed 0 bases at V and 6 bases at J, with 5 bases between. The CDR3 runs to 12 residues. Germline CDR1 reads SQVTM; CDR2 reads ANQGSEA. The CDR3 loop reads CSVEERAGELFF. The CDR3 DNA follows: TGCAGCGTTGAAGAACGGGCCGGGGAGCTGTTTTTT.

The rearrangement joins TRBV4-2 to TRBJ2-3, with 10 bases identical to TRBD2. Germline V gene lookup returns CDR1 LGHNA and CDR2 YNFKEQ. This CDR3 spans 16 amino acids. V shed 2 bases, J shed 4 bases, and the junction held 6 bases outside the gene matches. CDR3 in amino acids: CASSQQAGGPPDTQYF. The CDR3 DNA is TGTGCCAGCAGCCAACAAGCGGGGGGGCCGCCAGATACGCAGTATTTT.

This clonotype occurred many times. CDR3: CASSLRGKYNEQFF. The DNA for the CDR3 is TGTGCCAGCAGTTTACGGGGGAAATACAATGAGCAGTTCTTC. The gene calls are TRBV12-3 or TRBV12-4 and TRBJ2-1; D is perhaps TRBD2 (6 bases). V lost 2 bases and J 4 bases, leaving 9 bases between the germline ends. The CDR3 is 14 residues long.

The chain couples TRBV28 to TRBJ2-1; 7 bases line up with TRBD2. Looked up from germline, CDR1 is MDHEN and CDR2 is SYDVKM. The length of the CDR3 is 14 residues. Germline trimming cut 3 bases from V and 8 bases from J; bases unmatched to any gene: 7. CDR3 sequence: CASSLGGSIDEQFF. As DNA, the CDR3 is TGTGCCAGCAGTTTGGGGGGGTCTATCGATGAGCAGTTCTTC.

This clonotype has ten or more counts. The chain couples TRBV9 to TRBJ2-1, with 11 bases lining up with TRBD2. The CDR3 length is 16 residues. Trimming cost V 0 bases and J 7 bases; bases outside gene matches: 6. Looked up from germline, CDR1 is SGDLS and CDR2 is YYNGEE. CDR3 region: CASSVAPSGGMNEQFF. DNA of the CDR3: TGTGCCAGCAGCGTAGCACCTAGCGGGGGGATGAATGAGCAGTTCTTC.

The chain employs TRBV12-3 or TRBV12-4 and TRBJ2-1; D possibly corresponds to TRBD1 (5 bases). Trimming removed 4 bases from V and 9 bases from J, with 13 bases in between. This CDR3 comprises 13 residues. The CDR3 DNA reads TGTGCCAGCAGTTCCACCCTGGGGCCTGAGCAGTTCTTC. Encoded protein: CASSSTLGPEQFF.

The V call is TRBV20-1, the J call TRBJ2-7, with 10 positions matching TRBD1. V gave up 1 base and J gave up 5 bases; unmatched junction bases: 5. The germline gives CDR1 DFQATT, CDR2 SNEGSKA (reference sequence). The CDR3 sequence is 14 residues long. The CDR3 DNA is TGCAGTGCTAGAGGGTTGGACAGGGGGGACGAGCAGTACTTC. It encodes CSARGLDRGDEQYF.

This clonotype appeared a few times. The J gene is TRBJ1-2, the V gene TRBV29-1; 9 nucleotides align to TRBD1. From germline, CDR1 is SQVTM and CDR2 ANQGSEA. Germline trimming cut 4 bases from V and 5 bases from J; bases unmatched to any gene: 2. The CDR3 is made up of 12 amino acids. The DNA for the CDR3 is TGCAGCGTTGCCGGGACAGGGTATGGCTACACCTTC. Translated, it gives CSVAGTGYGYTF.

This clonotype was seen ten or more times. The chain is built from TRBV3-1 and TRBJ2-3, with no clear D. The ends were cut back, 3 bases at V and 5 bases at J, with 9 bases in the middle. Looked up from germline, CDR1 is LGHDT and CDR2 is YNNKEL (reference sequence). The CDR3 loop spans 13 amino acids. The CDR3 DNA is TGTGCCAGCAGCCAGAGCCAGCGAGATACGCAGTATTTT. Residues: CASSQSQRDTQYF.

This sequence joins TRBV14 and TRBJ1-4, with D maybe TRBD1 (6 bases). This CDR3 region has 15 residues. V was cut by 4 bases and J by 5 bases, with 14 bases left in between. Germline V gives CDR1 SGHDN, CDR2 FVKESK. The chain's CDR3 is CASSPELGTNEKLFF. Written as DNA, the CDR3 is TGTGCCAGCAGCCCAGAGTTGGGGACAAATGAAAAACTGTTTTTT.

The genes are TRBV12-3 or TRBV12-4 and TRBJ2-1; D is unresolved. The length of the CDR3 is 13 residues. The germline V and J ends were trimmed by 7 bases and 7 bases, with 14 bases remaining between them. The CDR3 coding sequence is TGTGCCAGCACCCCCCCTCATGCGAATGAGCAGTTCTTC. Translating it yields CASTPPHANEQFF.

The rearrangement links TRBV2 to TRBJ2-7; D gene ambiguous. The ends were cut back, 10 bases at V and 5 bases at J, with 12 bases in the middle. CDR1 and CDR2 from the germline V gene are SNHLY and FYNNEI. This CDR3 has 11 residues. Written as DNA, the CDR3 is TGTGCCACCCAATTTGGGGACGAGCAGTACTTC. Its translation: CATQFGDEQYF.

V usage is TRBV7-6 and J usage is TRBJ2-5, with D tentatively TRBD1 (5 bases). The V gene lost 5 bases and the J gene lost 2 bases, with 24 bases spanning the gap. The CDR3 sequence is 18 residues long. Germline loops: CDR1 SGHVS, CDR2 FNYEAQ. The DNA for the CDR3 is TGTGCCAGCAGCCCCCCCCAGGGCAGCCTAATGATACAAGAGACCCAGTACTTC. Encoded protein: CASSPPQGSLMIQETQYF.

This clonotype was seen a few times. CDR3 protein: CASRTSGGPTDTQYF. CDR3 in DNA: TGTGCCAGTAGAACTAGCGGGGGGCCCACAGATACGCAGTATTTT. This sequence joins TRBV2 and TRBJ2-3; 12 nucleotides line up with TRBD2. The CDR3 loop spans 15 amino acids. Trimming removed 9 bases from V and 2 bases from J; junction bases left unmatched: 6. CDR1 is SNHLY, CDR2 FYNNEI, per germline. Full variable domain (missing parts from reference TRBV2 and TRBJ2-3): EPEVTQTPSHQVTQMGQEVILRCVPISNHLYFYWYRQILGQKVEFLVSFYNNEISEKSEIFDDQFSVERPDGSNFTLKIRSTKLEDSAMYFCASRTSGGPTDTQYFGPGTRLTVL.

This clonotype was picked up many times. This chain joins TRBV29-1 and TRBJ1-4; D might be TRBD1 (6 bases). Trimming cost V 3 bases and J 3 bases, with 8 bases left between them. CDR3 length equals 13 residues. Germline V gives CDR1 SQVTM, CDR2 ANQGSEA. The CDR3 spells CSVEGQANEKLFF. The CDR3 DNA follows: TGCAGCGTTGAGGGACAAGCTAATGAAAAACTGTTTTTT. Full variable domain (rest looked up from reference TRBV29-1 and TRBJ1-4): SAVISQKPSRDICQRGTSLTIQCQVDSQVTMMFWYRQQPGQSLTLIATANQGSEATYESGFVIDKFPISRPNLTFSTLTVSNMSPEDSSIYLCSVEGQANEKLFFGSGTQLSVL.